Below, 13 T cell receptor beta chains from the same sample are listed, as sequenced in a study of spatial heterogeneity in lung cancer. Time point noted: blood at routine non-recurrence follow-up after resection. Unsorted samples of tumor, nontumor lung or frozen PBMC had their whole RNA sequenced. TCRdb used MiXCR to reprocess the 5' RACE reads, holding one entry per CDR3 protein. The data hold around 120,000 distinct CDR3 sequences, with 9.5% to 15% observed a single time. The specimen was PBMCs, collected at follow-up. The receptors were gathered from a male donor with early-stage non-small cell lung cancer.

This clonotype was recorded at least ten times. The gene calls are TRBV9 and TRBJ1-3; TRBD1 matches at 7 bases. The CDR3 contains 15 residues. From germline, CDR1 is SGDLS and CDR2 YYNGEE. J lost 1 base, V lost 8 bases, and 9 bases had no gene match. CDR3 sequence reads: CASGTGVLSGNTIYF. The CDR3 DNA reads TGTGCCAGTGGTACAGGGGTTTTATCTGGAAACACCATATATTTT.

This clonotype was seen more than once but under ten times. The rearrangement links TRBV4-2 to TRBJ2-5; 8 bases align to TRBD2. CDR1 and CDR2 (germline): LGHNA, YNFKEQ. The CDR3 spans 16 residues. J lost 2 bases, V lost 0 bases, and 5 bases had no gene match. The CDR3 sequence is CASSQDLSGGQETQYF. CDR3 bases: TGTGCCAGCAGCCAAGATCTAAGCGGGGGTCAAGAGACCCAGTACTTC.

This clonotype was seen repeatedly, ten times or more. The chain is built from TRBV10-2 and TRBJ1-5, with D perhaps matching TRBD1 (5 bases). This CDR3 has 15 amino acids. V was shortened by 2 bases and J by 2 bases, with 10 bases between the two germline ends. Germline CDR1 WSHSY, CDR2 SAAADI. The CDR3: CASSEGQGGNQPQHF. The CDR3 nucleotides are TGCGCCAGCAGTGAGGGGCAGGGAGGCAATCAGCCCCAGCATTTT.

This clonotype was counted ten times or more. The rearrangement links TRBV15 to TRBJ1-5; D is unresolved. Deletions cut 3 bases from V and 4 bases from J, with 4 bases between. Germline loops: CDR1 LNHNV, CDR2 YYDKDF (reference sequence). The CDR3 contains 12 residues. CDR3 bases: TGTGCCACCAGCAGGGGGAATCAGCCCCAGCATTTT. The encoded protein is CATSRGNQPQHF.

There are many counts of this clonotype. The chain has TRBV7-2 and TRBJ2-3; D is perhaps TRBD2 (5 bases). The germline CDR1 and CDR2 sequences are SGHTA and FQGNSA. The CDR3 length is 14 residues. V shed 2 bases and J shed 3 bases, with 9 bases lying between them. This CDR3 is CASSLYRGTDTQYF. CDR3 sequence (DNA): TGTGCCAGCAGCTTATATCGCGGGACAGATACGCAGTATTTT.

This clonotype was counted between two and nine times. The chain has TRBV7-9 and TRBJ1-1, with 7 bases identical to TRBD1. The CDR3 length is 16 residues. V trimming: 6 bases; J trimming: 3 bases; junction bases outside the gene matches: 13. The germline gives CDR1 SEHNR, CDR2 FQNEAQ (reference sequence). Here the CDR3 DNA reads TGTGCCAGCAGGTCGGGACAGAGGTCCTTCGACACTGAAGCTTTCTTT. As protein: CASRSGQRSFDTEAFF.

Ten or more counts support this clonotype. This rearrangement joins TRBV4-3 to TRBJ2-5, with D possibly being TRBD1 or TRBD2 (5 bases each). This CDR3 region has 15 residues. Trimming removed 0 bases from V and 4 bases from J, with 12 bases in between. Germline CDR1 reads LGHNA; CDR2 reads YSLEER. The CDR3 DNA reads TGCGCCAGCAGCCAAGATTGGGGGAGTCGAGAGACCCAGTACTTC. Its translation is CASSQDWGSRETQYF.

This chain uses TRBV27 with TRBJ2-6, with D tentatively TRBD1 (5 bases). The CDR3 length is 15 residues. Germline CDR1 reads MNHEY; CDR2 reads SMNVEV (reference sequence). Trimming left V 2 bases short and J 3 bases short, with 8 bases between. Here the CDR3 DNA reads TGTGCCAGCAGTTTACAGGGCTTTGGGGCCAACGTCCTGACTTTC. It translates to CASSLQGFGANVLTF.

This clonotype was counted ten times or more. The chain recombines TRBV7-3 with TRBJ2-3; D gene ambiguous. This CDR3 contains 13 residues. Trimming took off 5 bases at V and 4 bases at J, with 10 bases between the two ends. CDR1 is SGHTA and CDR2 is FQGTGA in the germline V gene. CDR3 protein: CASSLRISDTQYF. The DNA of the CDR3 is TGTGCCAGCAGCCTGAGAATCTCAGATACGCAGTATTTT.

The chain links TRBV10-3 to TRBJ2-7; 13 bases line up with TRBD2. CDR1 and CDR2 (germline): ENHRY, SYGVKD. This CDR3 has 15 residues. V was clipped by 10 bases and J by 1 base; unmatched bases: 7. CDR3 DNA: TGTGCCACCCGGACTAGCGGGGGATATTCCTACGAGCAGTACTTC. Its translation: CATRTSGGYSYEQYF.

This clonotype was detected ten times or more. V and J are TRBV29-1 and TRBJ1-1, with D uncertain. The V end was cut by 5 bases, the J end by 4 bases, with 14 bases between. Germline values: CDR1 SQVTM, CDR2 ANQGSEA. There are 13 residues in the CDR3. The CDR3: CSVWVNFGTEAFF. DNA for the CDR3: TGCAGCGTTTGGGTAAATTTCGGCACTGAAGCTTTCTTT.

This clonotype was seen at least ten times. CDR3 DNA: TGTGCCAGCACGGCCCCGGGGTATAATTCACCCCTCCACTTT. Amino acid sequence: CASTAPGYNSPLHF. The chain links TRBV28 to TRBJ1-6, with D uncertain. CDR3 length equals 14 residues. Germline assignment: CDR1 MDHEN and CDR2 SYDVKM. V lost 7 bases and J lost 4, with 11 bases in between.

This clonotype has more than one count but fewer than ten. This CDR3 is CASSDPARRKLFF. In DNA form, the CDR3 reads TGTGCCAGCAGCGATCCGGCACGGAGAAAACTGTTTTTT. The chain couples TRBV6-5 to TRBJ1-4; D gene unclear. The CDR3 runs to 13 residues. Germline lookup yields CDR1 MNHEY and CDR2 SVGAGI. Trimming stripped 6 bases from V and 10 bases from J, with 15 bases between.